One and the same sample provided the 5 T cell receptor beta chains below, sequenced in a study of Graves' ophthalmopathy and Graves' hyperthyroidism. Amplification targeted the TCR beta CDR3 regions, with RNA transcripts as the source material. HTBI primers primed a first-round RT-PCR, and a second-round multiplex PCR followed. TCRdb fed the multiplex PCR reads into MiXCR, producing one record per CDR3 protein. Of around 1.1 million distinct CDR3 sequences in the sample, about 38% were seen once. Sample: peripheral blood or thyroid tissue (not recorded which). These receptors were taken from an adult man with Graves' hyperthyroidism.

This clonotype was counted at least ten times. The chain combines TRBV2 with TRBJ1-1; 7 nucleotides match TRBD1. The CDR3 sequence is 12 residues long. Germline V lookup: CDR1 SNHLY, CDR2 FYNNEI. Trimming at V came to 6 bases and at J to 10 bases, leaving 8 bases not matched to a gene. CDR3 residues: CASSQTGNGAFF. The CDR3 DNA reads TGTGCCAGCAGCCAGACAGGGAACGGAGCTTTCTTT.

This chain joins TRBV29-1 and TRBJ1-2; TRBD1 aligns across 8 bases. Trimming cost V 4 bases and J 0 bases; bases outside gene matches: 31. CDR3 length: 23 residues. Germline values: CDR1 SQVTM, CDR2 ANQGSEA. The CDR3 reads CSVGVAIVRSPGQALTSNYGYTF. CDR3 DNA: TGCAGCGTTGGTGTAGCCATAGTTAGAAGTCCGGGACAGGCCTTGACTTCTAACTATGGCTACACCTTC.

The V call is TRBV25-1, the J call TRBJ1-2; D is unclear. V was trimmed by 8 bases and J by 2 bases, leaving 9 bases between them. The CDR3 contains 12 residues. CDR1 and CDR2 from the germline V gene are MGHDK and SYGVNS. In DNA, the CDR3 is TGTGCCAGCCGCCACCAGAACTATGGCTACACCTTC. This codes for CASRHQNYGYTF.

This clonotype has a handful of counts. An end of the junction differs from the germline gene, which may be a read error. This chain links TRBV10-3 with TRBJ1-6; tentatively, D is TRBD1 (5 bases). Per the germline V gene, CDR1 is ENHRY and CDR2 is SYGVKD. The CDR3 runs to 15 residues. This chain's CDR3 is CASSYEGNGNSPLHF. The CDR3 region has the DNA TGTGCCAGCAGTTACGAGGGGAACGGTAATTCACCCCTCCACTTT.

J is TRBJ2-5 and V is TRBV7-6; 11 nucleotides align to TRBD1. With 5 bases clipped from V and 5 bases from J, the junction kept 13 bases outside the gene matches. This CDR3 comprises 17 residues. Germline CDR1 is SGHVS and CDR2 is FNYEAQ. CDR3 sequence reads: CASSPSPGTGGGETQYF. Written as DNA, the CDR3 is TGTGCCAGCAGCCCCTCCCCAGGGACAGGGGGTGGTGAGACCCAGTACTTC.